The rows below give T cell receptor beta chains drawn from one sample of a study of T cells after yellow fever vaccination. MiXCR was run by TCRdb on the 5' RACE reads, yielding one entry per CDR3 protein. Here the sample spans 170,000 or so distinct CDR3 sequences, about 6% being singletons. The sample here was CD4+ T cells sorted from PBMCs, taken on the day of the first yellow fever vaccination. These receptors originate from a young man who received the YFV17D yellow fever vaccine. Each CDR3 is given with its conserved first and last residue. The order of the fields is clone size, V gene, D gene, CDR3 length, J gene, CDR3 DNA, CDR3 protein. The D gene is left open where the match is weak. Part of the rows lack a size; the others show once, few, many or a class for expanded clones.

>-|TRBV4-1|-|16|TRBJ2-7
TGCGCCAGCAGCCAAAGGGCGAAAATCCTCTCCTACGAGCAGTACTTC
CASSQRAKILSYEQYF
>few|TRBV11-1|-|17|TRBJ2-6
TGTGCCAGCAGCTTCGGGCAGGACAGCTCTGGGGCCAACGTCCTGACTTTC
CASSFGQDSSGANVLTF
>-|TRBV20-1|-|12|TRBJ2-5
TGCAGTGCTAGTCCCGGACAAGAGACCCAGTACTTC
CSASPGQETQYF
>many|TRBV27|-|14|TRBJ2-3
TGTGCCAGCAGTTTCCGGACACACACAGATACGCAGTATTTT
CASSFRTHTDTQYF
>few|TRBV6-1|-|16|TRBJ1-4
TGTGCCAGCAGCCGTGGGACCTCAATACTCACTGAAAAACTGTTTTTT
CASSRGTSILTEKLFF
>-|TRBV15|-|12|TRBJ1-5
TGTGCCACCAGAATGGGAGAACAGCCCCAGCATTTT
CATRMGEQPQHF
>few|TRBV19|-|15|TRBJ1-1
TGTGCCAGTAGACAGTACTCTTTTGGGAACACTGAAGCTTTCTTT
CASRQYSFGNTEAFF
>-|TRBV3-1|-|13|TRBJ2-1
TGTGCCAGCAGCCAAGGACCAGACAATGAGCAGTTCTTC
CASSQGPDNEQFF
>few|TRBV27|TRBD1|14|TRBJ1-1
TGTGCCAGCAGTCCCGTGGGGACAGGAACAAAAGCTTTCTTT
CASSPVGTGTKAFF
>many|TRBV7-2|-|13|TRBJ2-3
TGTGCCAGCAGCTCAACGCCCCCAGATACGCAGTATTTT
CASSSTPPDTQYF